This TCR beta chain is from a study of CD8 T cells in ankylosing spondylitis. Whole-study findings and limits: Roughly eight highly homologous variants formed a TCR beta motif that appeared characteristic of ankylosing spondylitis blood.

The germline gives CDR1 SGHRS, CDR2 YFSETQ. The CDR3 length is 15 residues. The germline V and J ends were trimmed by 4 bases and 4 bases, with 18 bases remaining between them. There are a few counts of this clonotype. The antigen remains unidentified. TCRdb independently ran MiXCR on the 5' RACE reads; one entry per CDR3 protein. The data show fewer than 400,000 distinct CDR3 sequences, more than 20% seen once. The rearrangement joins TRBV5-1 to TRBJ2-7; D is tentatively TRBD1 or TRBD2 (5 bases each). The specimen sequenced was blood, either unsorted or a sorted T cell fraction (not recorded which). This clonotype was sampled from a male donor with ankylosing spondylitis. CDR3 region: CASSPLAGTFYEQYF. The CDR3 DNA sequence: TGCGCCAGCAGCCCTCTAGCCGGGACGTTTTACGAGCAGTACTTC.